The sequence of this T cell receptor beta chain was determined in a study of cytomegalovirus exposure and HLA in healthy donors. Study conclusions and caveats: The authors enumerated 164 TCR beta chains as linked to cytomegalovirus.

In the case of this clone: Its matching antigen is unknown.

The CDR3 contains 13 residues. V was pared by 9 bases and J by 2 bases, with 4 bases of the junction left unmatched. Germline loops: CDR1 SNHLY, CDR2 FYNNEI. PCR primers comprised 60 Vbeta and 13 Jbeta primers. Data came from immunoSEQ multiplex PCR; TCRdb stores just in-frame clones and leaves some out. The repertoire holds about 130,000 clones, with approximately 78% as singletons. Source material: PBMCs. J is TRBJ1-1 and V is TRBV2, with 9 bases that match TRBD1. The receptor comes from a woman aged 35 to 49 in good health and CMV-seropositive. The chain's CDR3 is CASYRGPNTEAFF. The CDR3 DNA reads TGTGCCAGTTACAGGGGGCCAAACACTGAAGCTTTCTTT.